This T cell receptor beta chain is drawn from a study of identical twins. The study, taken as a whole, reports: Shared out-of-frame alpha sequences (those common to twins) showed excess low generation probability. Fewer insertions characterized abundant cord blood beta clonotypes, whereas memory repertoires showed none. Invariant MAIT and iNKT cells could partly confound zero-insertion analyses.

This clonotype was observed a few times. The antigen is unknown. This CDR3 has 14 amino acids. Unmatched junction bases numbered 3, after V lost 0 bases and J lost 4 bases. The V gene's germline CDR1 is SGHDT and CDR2 YYEEEE. TCRdb recomputed calls from the 5' RACE reads with MiXCR, one row per CDR3 protein. This table holds hundreds of thousands of distinct CDR3 sequences, 8.6% found once. These records were also assigned to another study, of yellow fever vaccine responses in identical twins. As that study records: Twin vaccine T cell responses reportedly seemed partly convergent, partly personalized.

Material for sequencing was PBMCs. The clonotype was recovered from a woman aged 18-30 years in good health. The chain uses TRBV5-6 and TRBJ1-2; 7 nucleotides line up with TRBD1. The chain's CDR3 is CASSLDRGSYGYTF. The DNA of the CDR3 is TGTGCCAGCAGCTTGGACAGGGGCTCCTATGGCTACACCTTC.